This TCR beta chain was identified during a study of blood T cell repertoires in COVID-19. Overall study: Samples came from the United States, Italy and Spain, spanning acute and convalescent COVID-19.

CDR3 length: 14 residues. The germline V gene encodes CDR1 SGHNT and CDR2 YYREEE (reference sequence). Trimming left V 4 bases short and J 5 bases short, with 10 bases between. Original handling: From reference gene primer amplification, estimates of nucleated cell counts were derived. Data came from immunoSEQ multiplex PCR; TCRdb stores just in-frame clones and leaves some out. D and trimming were read from the DNA, whereas the V and J calls and clone size are those reported in that table. The repertoire includes about 300,000 clones, approximately 90% of them detected once, and roughly 4% sits in the top ten.

This chain connects TRBV5-4 to TRBJ1-6, with a tentative D call TRBD1 (5 bases). The TCR was taken from a man aged 25 to 45 who had recovered from COVID-19. Sequenced: PBMCs or T cells enriched from blood (not recorded which). Here the CDR3 reads CASSPDKNNSPLHF. The CDR3 region has the DNA TGTGCCAGCAGCCCGGACAAAAATAATTCACCCCTCCACTTT.